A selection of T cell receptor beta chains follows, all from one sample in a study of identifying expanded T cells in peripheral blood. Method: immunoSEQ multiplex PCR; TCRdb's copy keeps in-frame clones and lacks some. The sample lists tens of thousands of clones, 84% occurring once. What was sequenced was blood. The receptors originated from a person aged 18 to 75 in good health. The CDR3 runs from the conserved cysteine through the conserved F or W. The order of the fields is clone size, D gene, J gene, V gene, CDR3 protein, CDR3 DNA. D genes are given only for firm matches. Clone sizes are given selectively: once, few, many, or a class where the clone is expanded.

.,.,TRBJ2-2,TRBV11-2,CASSLDRGELFF,TGTGCCAGCAGCTTAGATAGGGGGGAGCTGTTTTTT
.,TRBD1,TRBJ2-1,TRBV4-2,CASSQDTGGEQFF,TGTGCCAGCAGCCAAGATACAGGGGGTGAGCAGTTCTTC
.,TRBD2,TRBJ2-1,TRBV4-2,CASSGTSGDQYNEQFF,TGTGCCAGCAGCGGGACTAGCGGGGATCAGTACAATGAGCAGTTCTTC
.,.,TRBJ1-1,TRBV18,CASSPGDKMNTEAFF,TGTGCCAGCTCACCTGGGGACAAGATGAACACTGAAGCTTTCTTT
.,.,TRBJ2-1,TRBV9,CASSISGTTNNEQFF,TGTGCCAGCAGCATCTCCGGGACCACCAACAATGAGCAGTTCTTC
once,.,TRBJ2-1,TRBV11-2,CASSLGVSPASSYNEQFF,TGTGCCAGCAGCTTGGGGGTCTCCCCGGCATCCTCCTACAATGAGCAGTTCTTC
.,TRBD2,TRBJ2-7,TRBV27,CASSLLAGDPYEQYF,TGTGCCAGCAGTTTGCTAGCGGGCGATCCCTACGAGCAGTACTTC
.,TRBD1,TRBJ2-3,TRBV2,CASSPGQGAQDTQYF,TGTGCCAGCAGTCCAGGACAGGGGGCTCAAGATACGCAGTATTTT
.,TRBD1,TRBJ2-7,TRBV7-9,CASSLILDRGHEQYF,TGTGCCAGCAGCTTGATTTTGGACAGGGGCCACGAGCAGTACTTC
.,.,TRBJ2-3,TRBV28,CASSPEVVTDTQYF,TGTGCCAGCAGCCCGGAGGTCGTGACAGATACGCAGTATTTT
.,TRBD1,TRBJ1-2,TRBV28,CASNVQGDIYGYTF,TGTGCCAGCAACGTGCAGGGGGACATCTATGGCTACACCTTC
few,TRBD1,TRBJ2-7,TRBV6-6,CASSNLQGVDEQYF,TGTGCCAGCAGCAACCTACAGGGGGTGGACGAGCAGTACTTC
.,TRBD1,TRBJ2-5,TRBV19,CASRWDRGRQETQYF,TGTGCCAGTCGATGGGACAGGGGTCGCCAAGAGACCCAGTACTTC
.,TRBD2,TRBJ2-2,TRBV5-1,CASSLAVAGGFGELFF,TGCGCCAGCAGCTTGGCCGTAGCGGGAGGGTTCGGGGAGCTGTTTTTT
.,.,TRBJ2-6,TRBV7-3,CASSLGLSGANVLTF,TGTGCCAGCAGCCTGGGACTCTCTGGGGCCAACGTCCTGACTTTC
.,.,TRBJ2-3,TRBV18,CASSPPVWSTDTQYF,TGTGCCAGCTCACCACCGGTCTGGAGCACAGATACGCAGTATTTT
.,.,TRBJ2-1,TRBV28,CASSLRGDEQFF,TGTGCCAGCAGTTTAAGGGGCGATGAGCAGTTCTTC
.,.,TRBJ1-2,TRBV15,CATSREAANYGYTF,TGTGCCACCAGCAGAGAAGCAGCTAACTATGGCTACACCTTC
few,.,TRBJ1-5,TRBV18,CASSPTTGSSQPQHF,TGTGCCAGCTCACCGACCACAGGGTCGAGTCAGCCCCAGCATTTT
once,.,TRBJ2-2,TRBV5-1,CASQGSENTGELFF,TGCGCCAGCCAGGGGAGCGAGAACACCGGGGAGCTGTTTTTT
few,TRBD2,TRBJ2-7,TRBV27,CASSLHSGWEEEQYF,TGTGCCAGCAGTTTACATAGCGGGTGGGAAGAGGAGCAGTACTTC
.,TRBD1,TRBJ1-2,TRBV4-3,CASSQEGTGVYYGYTF,TGCGCCAGCAGCCAAGAAGGGACAGGGGTTTACTACGGCTACACCTTC
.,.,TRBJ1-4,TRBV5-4,CASSPAGGGEKLFF,TGTGCCAGCAGCCCCGCGGGCGGGGGTGAAAAACTGTTTTTT
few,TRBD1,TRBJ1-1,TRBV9,CASSVGDRGEAFF,TGTGCCAGCAGCGTAGGGGACAGGGGTGAAGCTTTCTTT
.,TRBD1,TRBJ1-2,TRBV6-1,CASSDPVRGRGYTF,TGTGCCAGCAGTGACCCCGTCAGGGGGCGCGGCTACACCTTC
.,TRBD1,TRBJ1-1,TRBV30,CAWNSAGDRGTEAFF,TGTGCCTGGAATAGTGCTGGGGACAGAGGAACTGAAGCTTTCTTT
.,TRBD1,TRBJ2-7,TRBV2,CASISRDRGREQYF,TGTGCCAGCATATCCAGGGACAGGGGGCGCGAGCAGTACTTC
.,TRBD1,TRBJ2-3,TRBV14,CASSHLKRQGAYTDTQYF,TGTGCCAGCAGCCACCTCAAACGACAGGGGGCCTACACAGATACGCAGTATTTT
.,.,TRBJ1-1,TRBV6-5,CASSADSEAFF,TGTGCCAGCAGTGCGGACAGTGAAGCTTTCTTT
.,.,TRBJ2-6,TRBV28,CASSFPPGQGFSGANVLTF,TGTGCCAGCAGTTTTCCTCCGGGGCAGGGGTTCTCTGGGGCCAACGTCCTGACTTTC
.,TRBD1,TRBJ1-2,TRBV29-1,CSVSGTGPYGYTF,TGCAGCGTTTCCGGGACAGGGCCCTATGGCTACACCTTC
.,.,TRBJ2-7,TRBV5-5,CASSIGRGGPYEQYF,TGTGCCAGCAGCATAGGAAGGGGCGGTCCCTACGAGCAGTACTTC
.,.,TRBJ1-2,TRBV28,CASSFRFVGARTGYTF,TGTGCCAGCAGTTTCCGGTTTGTAGGGGCAAGGACTGGCTACACCTTC
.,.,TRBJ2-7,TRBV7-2,CASSQDGLLIYEQYF,TGTGCCAGCAGCCAAGATGGACTATTGATTTACGAGCAGTACTTC
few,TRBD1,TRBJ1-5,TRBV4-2,CASSPFVMDRNQPQHF,TGTGCCAGCAGCCCCTTTGTGATGGACAGGAATCAGCCCCAGCATTTT
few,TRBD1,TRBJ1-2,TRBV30,CAWSVAGTGPAGHGYTF,TGTGCCTGGAGTGTTGCGGGGACAGGGCCCGCGGGGCATGGCTACACCTTC
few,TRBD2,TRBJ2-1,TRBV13,CASSLILAGGPGQFF,TGTGCCAGCAGCTTAATACTAGCGGGAGGGCCTGGGCAGTTCTTC
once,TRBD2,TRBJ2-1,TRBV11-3,CASSSPASGRSNGEQFF,TGTGCCAGCAGCTCCCCAGCTAGCGGGAGGTCCAACGGTGAGCAGTTCTTC
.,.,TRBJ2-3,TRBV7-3,CASSEGTSTDTQYF,TGTGCCAGCAGCGAGGGGACAAGCACAGATACGCAGTATTTT
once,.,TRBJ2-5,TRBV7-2,CASSFGGWETQYF,TGTGCCAGCAGCTTTGGGGGGTGGGAGACCCAGTACTTC